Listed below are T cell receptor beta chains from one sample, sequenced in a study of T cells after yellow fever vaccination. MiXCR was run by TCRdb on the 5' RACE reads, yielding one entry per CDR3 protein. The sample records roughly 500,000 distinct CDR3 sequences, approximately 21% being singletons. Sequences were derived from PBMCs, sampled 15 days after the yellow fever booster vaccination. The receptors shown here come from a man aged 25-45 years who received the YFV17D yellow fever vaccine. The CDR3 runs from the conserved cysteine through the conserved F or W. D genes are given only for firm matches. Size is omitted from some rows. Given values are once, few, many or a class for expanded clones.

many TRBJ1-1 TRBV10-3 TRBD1 CAISPGQESVAFF TGTGCCATCAGCCCAGGACAGGAGAGTGTAGCTTTCTTT
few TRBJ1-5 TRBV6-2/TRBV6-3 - CASSYPGAGQPQHF TGTGCCAGCAGTTACCCGGGGGCAGGTCAGCCCCAGCATTTT
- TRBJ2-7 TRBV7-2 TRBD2 CATDGGAEQYF TGTGCCACCGACGGGGGGGCCGAGCAGTACTTC
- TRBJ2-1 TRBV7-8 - CASSLGGWYNEQFF TGTGCCAGCAGCTTAGGAGGGTGGTACAATGAGCAGTTCTTC
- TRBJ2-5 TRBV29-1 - CSVVAFGQETQYF TGCAGCGTTGTCGCGTTTGGGCAAGAGACCCAGTACTTC
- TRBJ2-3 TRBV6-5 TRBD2 CARSYGSSGSLNTQYF TGTGCCCGCAGTTACGGGTCGAGCGGGAGTCTAAATACGCAGTATTTT
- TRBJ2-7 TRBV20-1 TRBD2 CSASLAGANEQYF TGCAGTGCATCACTAGCGGGGGCAAACGAGCAGTACTTC
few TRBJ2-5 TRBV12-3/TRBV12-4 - CASSPTTGFQETQYF TGTGCCAGCAGTCCGACCACAGGTTTCCAAGAGACCCAGTACTTC
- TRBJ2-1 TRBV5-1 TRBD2 CASSWGGSNDEQFF TGCGCCAGCAGCTGGGGCGGGAGTAACGATGAGCAGTTCTTC
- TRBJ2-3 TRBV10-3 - CATKDTTDTQYF TGTGCCACTAAGGACACCACAGATACGCAGTATTTT
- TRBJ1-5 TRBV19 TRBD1 CASIRRQGNNQPQHF TGTGCCAGTATAAGGAGACAGGGAAACAATCAGCCCCAGCATTTT
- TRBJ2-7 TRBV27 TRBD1 CASSLQGTPYEQYF TGTGCCAGCAGTCTACAGGGGACCCCGTACGAGCAGTACTTC
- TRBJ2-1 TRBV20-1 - CSARLPAPHNGEQFF TGCAGTGCTAGACTCCCGGCTCCCCATAACGGTGAGCAGTTCTTC
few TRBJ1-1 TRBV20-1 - CSARKWQGAPTEAFF TGCAGTGCTAGAAAGTGGCAGGGAGCCCCCACTGAAGCTTTCTTT
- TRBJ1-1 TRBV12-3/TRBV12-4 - CASSLSSGVLTEAFF TGTGCCAGCAGTTTATCCTCAGGAGTGCTTACTGAAGCTTTCTTT
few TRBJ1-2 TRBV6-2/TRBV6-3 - CASSYSRGPAKDGYGYTF TGTGCCAGCAGTTACTCGAGAGGGCCAGCGAAGGACGGCTATGGCTACACCTTC
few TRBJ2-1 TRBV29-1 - CSVGGGRNEQFF TGCAGCGTTGGTGGGGGTAGGAATGAGCAGTTCTTC
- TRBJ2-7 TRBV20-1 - CSARGRAGSYEQYF TGCAGTGCTAGGGGCAGGGCCGGATCCTACGAGCAGTACTTC
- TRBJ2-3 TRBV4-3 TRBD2 CASSQERTSGSGTDTQYF TGCGCCAGCAGCCAAGAAAGGACTAGCGGGAGTGGTACAGATACGCAGTATTTT
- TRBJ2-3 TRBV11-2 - CASSPHQGRTDTQYF TGTGCCAGCAGCCCCCATCAAGGGCGTACAGATACGCAGTATTTT
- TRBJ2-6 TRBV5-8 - CASTSGVGNVLTF TGTGCCAGCACCTCTGGGGTGGGCAACGTCCTGACTTTC
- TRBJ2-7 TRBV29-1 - CSAQDRAITKQYF TGCAGCGCCCAAGACAGAGCGATTACGAAGCAGTACTTC
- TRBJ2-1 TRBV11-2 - CASSLVAPRGASGNEQFF TGTGCCAGCAGCTTAGTGGCTCCTCGGGGGGCGTCTGGAAATGAGCAGTTCTTC
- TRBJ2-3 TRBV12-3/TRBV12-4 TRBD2 CASSFRLAGPPGTDTQYF TGTGCCAGCAGTTTTCGACTAGCGGGACCTCCAGGCACAGATACGCAGTATTTT
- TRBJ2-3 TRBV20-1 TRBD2 CSARAPSGTDTQYF TGCAGTGCTAGAGCGCCTAGCGGAACAGATACGCAGTATTTT
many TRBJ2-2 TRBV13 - CASSSPPYTGELFF TGTGCCAGCAGCTCTCCACCTTACACCGGGGAGCTGTTTTTT
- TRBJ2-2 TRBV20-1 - CSVTQGIGELFF TGCAGTGTGACCCAGGGTATCGGGGAGCTGTTTTTT
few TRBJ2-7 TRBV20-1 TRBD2 CSARSGLASYEQYF TGCAGTGCCAGGTCAGGACTAGCTTCCTACGAGCAGTACTTC
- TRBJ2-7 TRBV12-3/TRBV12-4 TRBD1 CASSFDRGGYEQYF TGTGCCAGCAGCTTCGACAGGGGAGGTTACGAGCAGTACTTC
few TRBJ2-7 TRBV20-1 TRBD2 CSYSGSSYEQYF TGCAGTTATAGCGGGAGCTCCTACGAGCAGTACTTC
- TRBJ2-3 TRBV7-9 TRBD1 CASSSGQRTDTQYF TGTGCCAGCAGTTCGGGACAGCGTACAGATACGCAGTATTTT
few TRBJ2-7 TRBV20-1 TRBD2 CSARPLAGAAEQYF TGCAGTGCTAGACCCCTAGCGGGAGCAGCTGAGCAGTACTTC